This T cell receptor beta chain was documented in a study of CD8+CD57+ T cells in acquired aplastic anemia. V was shortened by 4 bases and J by 4 bases, with 19 bases between the two germline ends. The CDR3 is 15 residues long. Germline V lookup: CDR1 DFQATT, CDR2 SNEGSKA (reference sequence). TCR beta VDJ and CDR3 profiles were obtained from a genomic DNA template. MiXCR was run by TCRdb on the reads, yielding one entry per CDR3 protein. In the table there are some 200,000 distinct CDR3 sequences, under 55% of which are singletons. Only patients with CD8+CD57+ cell expansion on flow cytometry were chosen for sequencing. Severe acquired aplastic anemia affected all patients. Study observations and caveats: About 30 was the count of CD8+ CDR3 sequences that patients shared with controls.

About this clonotype: Its antigen remains unidentified.

This chain uses TRBV20-1 with TRBJ2-5; TRBD1 or TRBD2 may be the D gene (5 bases each). Material: sorted CD4+, CD8+, or CD8+CD57+ T cells (not recorded which) from PBMCs. The TCR comes from a human donor with aplastic anemia. CDR3 nucleotide sequence: TGCAGTGCTACCAGGACATCGGGGTATCTAGAGACCCAGTACTTC. This gives the protein CSATRTSGYLETQYF.